This TCR beta chain was profiled in a study of shared clonotypes between healthy human individuals. Study-level points and caveats: Between a few donors, naive CD4 clonotypes were shared at a level of around 4.9%. Rarefaction exposed incomplete sorted-subset sequencing despite large depth. Estimated clonotype richness was generally higher in naive than memory subsets.

In the original analysis: Filtering was not the same, since immunoSEQ gave junction-only sequences without quality scores. The protocol was immunoSEQ multiplex PCR, while the TCRdb copy is restricted to in-frame clones and leaves out a portion. V and J calls and clone size are those listed in that table; D and trimming were worked out from the DNA. The sample holds more than 850,000 clones; around 82% are singletons and the top ten take 0.5% to 0.6%. CDR1 is SEHNR, CDR2 FQNEAQ, per germline (reference sequence). This CDR3 contains 14 residues. V dropped 5 bases and J dropped 2; count of bases not matched to a gene: 3. With respect to this clone: Its specificity is unknown.

The chain joins TRBV7-9 to TRBJ2-3; 8 bases are a match to TRBD1. The specimen sequenced was memory CD4+ T cells from PBMCs. Indicated subset: CD45RA-negative fraction. The TCR was taken from a man younger than 35 in good health. Some clones in this sample may be carry-over from other donors' samples. CDR3 in amino acids: CASSPTGDTDTQYF. The DNA for the CDR3 is TGTGCCAGCAGCCCGACAGGGGACACAGATACGCAGTATTTT.